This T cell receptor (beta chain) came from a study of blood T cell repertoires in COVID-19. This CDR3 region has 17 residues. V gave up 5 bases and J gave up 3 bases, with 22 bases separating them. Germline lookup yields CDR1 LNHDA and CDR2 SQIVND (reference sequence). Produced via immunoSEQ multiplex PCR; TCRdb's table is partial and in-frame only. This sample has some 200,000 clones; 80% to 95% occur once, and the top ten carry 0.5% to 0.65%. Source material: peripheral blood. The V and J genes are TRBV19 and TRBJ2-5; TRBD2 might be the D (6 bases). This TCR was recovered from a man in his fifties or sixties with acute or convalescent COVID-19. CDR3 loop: CASSGGIWGEAKETQYF. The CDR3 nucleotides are TGTGCCAGTAGTGGAGGGATTTGGGGTGAAGCCAAAGAGACCCAGTACTTC.